This TCR beta chain was identified during a study of cytotoxic CD8 clonotypes in ibrutinib-treated CLL. Whole-study results and caveats: Clonality increased at ibrutinib response, then returned toward baseline at progression.

This clone was detected only a few times. Antigen: not known. Produced via immunoSEQ multiplex PCR; TCRdb's table is partial and in-frame only. The sample includes 300,000 or so clones, 67% of them seen just once. The germline V gene has CDR1 SGHDT and CDR2 YYEEEE. V shed 2 bases and J 5 bases; nucleotides not matched to a gene: 2. This CDR3 contains 14 residues. This TCR was recovered from a human donor with chronic lymphocytic leukemia. The rearrangement joins TRBV5-6 to TRBJ2-3, with 10 bases matching TRBD1. The material sequenced was PBMCs, taken after 36 months of ibrutinib treatment. The CDR3 DNA reads as TGTGCCAGCAGCTTCCGGGACAGGGGAGATACGCAGTATTTT. Its translation is CASSFRDRGDTQYF. Full variable domain (remainder filled in from reference TRBV5-6 and TRBJ2-3): DAGVTQSPTHLIKTRGQQVTLRCSPKSGHDTVSWYQQALGQGPQFIFQYYEEEERQRGNFPDRFSGHQFPNYSSELNVNALLLGDSALYLCASSFRDRGDTQYFGPGTRLTVL.